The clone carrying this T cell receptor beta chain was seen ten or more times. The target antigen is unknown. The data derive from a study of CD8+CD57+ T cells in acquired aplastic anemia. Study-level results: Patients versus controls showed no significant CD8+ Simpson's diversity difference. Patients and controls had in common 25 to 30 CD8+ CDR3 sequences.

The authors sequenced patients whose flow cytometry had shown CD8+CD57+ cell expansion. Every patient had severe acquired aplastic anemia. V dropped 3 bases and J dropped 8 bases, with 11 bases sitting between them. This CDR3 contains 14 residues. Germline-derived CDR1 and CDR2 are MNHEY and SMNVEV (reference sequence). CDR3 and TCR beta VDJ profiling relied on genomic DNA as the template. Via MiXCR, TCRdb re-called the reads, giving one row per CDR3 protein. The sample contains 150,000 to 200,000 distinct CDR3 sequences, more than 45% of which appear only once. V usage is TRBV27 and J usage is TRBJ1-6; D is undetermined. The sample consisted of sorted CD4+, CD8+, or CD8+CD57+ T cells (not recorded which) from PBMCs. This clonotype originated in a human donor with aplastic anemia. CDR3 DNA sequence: TGTGCCAGCAGTTTCCGGGGTGAGCATTCACCCCTCCACTTT. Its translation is CASSFRGEHSPLHF.